This is a list of T cell receptor beta chains from one sample in a study of control samples from healthy donors and cancer patients. The assay was immunoSEQ multiplex PCR, and TCRdb's table has in-frame clones only and misses some. The sample lists 150,000 or so clones, roughly 93% occurring once. Sequenced sample: blood. The receptor source for this set is a man younger than 30 in good health. CDR3s include the opening cysteine and the closing phenylalanine or tryptophan. Clone sizes are given selectively: once, few, many, or a class where the clone is expanded.

V gene	CDR3 length	J gene	clone size	CDR3 protein
TRBV11-2	14	TRBJ2-1	-	CASSSPGGPGEQFF
TRBV9	16	TRBJ2-1	-	CASSQELGGRGNEQFF
TRBV19	13	TRBJ1-1	-	CASSRSSANEAFF
TRBV28	13	TRBJ2-5	-	CASSLKLQETQYF
TRBV5-5	14	TRBJ1-1	-	CASSYVREGTEAFF
TRBV7-2	12	TRBJ1-6	-	CASGGEKSPLHF
TRBV7-9	15	TRBJ2-7	-	CASSLGGLAGNEQYF
TRBV19	16	TRBJ1-4	-	CASSIPGGATNEKLFF
TRBV11-2	16	TRBJ2-5	many	CASSHGASQPQETQYF
TRBV5-4	17	TRBJ2-7	-	CASSLNDLAGSIYEQYF
TRBV5-4	14	TRBJ1-3	-	CASSLGGSGNTIYF
TRBV3-1/TRBV3-2	16	TRBJ1-4	-	CASSQDLGGGNEKLFF
TRBV5-5	14	TRBJ2-7	-	CASSPNGQIYEQYF
TRBV6-1	20	TRBJ1-5	-	CASSELLELMGRELNQPQHF
TRBV29-1	14	TRBJ2-7	-	CSVVIGTGVYEQYF
TRBV24-1	15	TRBJ2-2	few	CATSDQQGFSGELFF
TRBV6-5	13	TRBJ1-2	-	CASSPFRGPGYTF
TRBV6-6	18	TRBJ2-2	-	CASSPSLTIPREAGELFF
TRBV30	12	TRBJ1-4	once	CAWSFAREKLFF
TRBV11-2	14	TRBJ2-7	-	CASSTAAGGYEQYF
TRBV5-5	15	TRBJ1-5	many	CASSSWDSNNQPQHF
TRBV2	13	TRBJ2-3	-	CARQDLITDTQYF
TRBV12-5	14	TRBJ2-5	-	CASGYPSSQETQYF
TRBV2	15	TRBJ2-2	-	CAAGRTGFNTGELFF
TRBV6-2/TRBV6-3	13	TRBJ2-7	-	CASSPGTVWEQYF
TRBV7-9	14	TRBJ2-2	-	CASSLRRNTGELFF
TRBV2	10	TRBJ2-7	-	CASSLGEQYF
TRBV19	14	TRBJ2-5	-	CASSPRGTHETQYF
TRBV6-1	15	TRBJ2-1	once	CASSEMGYSYNEQFF
TRBV21-1	23	TRBJ2-3	-	CASSQKEPKGLAGPGTLTDTQYF
TRBV14	12	TRBJ2-7	-	CASSRGVYEQYF
TRBV5-3	17	TRBJ1-1	-	CARSLMVQAGGRTEAFF
TRBV27	13	TRBJ1-2	-	CASTGQGGYGYTF
TRBV29-1	13	TRBJ1-4	-	CSVCLRQGEKLFF
TRBV18	16	TRBJ2-2	-	CASSPVTTTYTGELFF
TRBV6-2/TRBV6-3	16	TRBJ2-5	-	CASSPSGRWKEETQYF
TRBV10-1	15	TRBJ2-4	-	CASSTGTGGFGIQYF
TRBV6-5	14	TRBJ1-2	-	CASSYSRGAYGYTF
TRBV13	13	TRBJ2-7	-	CASSLFRDYEQYF
TRBV6-5	14	TRBJ1-5	-	CASSYSIDRFTQHF
TRBV11-1	13	TRBJ2-1	-	CASSLAEYNEQFF
TRBV5-1	18	TRBJ2-1	-	CASSLSSAPSGGINEQFF
TRBV27	16	TRBJ2-5	-	CASSTLTGANPETQYF
TRBV7-7	18	TRBJ1-3	-	CASSLGFGPGAARNTIYF
TRBV9	18	TRBJ2-2	medium-sized	CASSHPEVPRQGTGELFF
TRBV30	16	TRBJ1-4	-	CAFGQGSADNSEKLFF
TRBV9	20	TRBJ2-1	-	CASSPRPGLAGGSSYNEQFF
TRBV7-6	16	TRBJ1-1	-	CASSLLAGGLDTEAFF
TRBV7-2	16	TRBJ2-7	-	CASSPSSGGSIYEQYF
TRBV6-4	15	TRBJ2-6	-	CASSEGRTGANVLTF
TRBV11-2	12	TRBJ1-3	-	CASSQQGNTIYF
TRBV4-1	15	TRBJ1-2	-	CASSQGTGVYYGYTF
TRBV19	17	TRBJ1-5	-	CASNDIYGTVKGQPQHF